The clone carrying this T cell receptor (beta chain) was seen a few times. Its target is unknown. Primers: 60 Vbeta forward and 13 Jbeta reverse. Some clones are missing from TCRdb's copy, which holds only in-frame ones; the method was immunoSEQ multiplex PCR. The table has 95,000 to 150,000 clones, over 70% seen once. Germline V lookup: CDR1 SGHAT, CDR2 FQNNGV. CDR3 length equals 14 residues. With 5 bases removed from V and 2 bases from J, the gap between germline ends came to 10 bases. These data come from a study of cytomegalovirus exposure and HLA in healthy donors. Overall study findings and caveats: Researchers catalogued some 160 TCR beta chains as cytomegalovirus-associated.

The TCR originated in a woman aged 45-65 years in good health and CMV-seropositive. This chain connects TRBV11-2 to TRBJ1-3; maybe TRBD1 (6 bases). Sequencing input: PBMCs. The CDR3 region is CASSINRAGNTIYF. The DNA of the CDR3 is TGTGCCAGCAGCATCAACAGGGCTGGAAACACCATATATTTT.